Here is one T cell receptor beta chain with its context. The data belong to a study of technical replicates of blood from several donors. The method was immunoSEQ multiplex PCR; TCRdb's version includes in-frame clones alone and lacks a portion of them. The sample lists fewer than 90,000 clones, around 94% seen once, with more than 0.2% in the top ten. The germline V gene encodes CDR1 SGDLS and CDR2 YYNGEE. This CDR3 has 15 amino acids. The V gene end was trimmed by 4 bases and the J gene end by 4 bases; junction bases not matched to a gene: 7. The chain carries TRBV9 and TRBJ2-1, with 8 bases fitting TRBD2. The material sequenced was T cells isolated from PBMCs. The clonotype originates from a human donor in good health. The CDR3 sequence is CASSPPSGGYNEQFF. The CDR3 DNA reads TGTGCCAGCAGCCCCCCAAGCGGGGGTTACAATGAGCAGTTCTTC.